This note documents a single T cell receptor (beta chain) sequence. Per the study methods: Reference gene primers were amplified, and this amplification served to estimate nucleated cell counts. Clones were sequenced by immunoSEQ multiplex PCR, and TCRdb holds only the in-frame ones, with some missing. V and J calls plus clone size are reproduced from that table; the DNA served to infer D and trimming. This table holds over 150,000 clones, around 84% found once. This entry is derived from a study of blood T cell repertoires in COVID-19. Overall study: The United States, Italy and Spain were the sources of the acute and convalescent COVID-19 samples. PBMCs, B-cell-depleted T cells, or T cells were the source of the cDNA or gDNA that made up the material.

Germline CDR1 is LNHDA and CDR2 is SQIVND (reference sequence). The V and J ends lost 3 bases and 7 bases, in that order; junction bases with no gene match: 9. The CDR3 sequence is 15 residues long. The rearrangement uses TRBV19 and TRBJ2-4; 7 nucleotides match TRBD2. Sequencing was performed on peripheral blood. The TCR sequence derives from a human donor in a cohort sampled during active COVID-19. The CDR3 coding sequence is TGTGCCAGTAGTATTCTGGCGGGAGCTTGGAACATTCAGTACTTC. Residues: CASSILAGAWNIQYF.